These 9 T cell receptor beta chains originate from one sample sequenced in a study of blood T cell repertoires in COVID-19. Sequenced by immunoSEQ multiplex PCR; TCRdb stores in-frame clones only, minus some. The data hold under 250,000 clones, with around four fifths observed a single time. The sample was peripheral blood. These receptors came from a woman aged 70-85 years with active or convalescent COVID-19.

This clone was observed once. The V call is TRBV5-1, the J call TRBJ1-1; D may be TRBD1 (6 bases). CDR3 size: 15 residues. V was clipped by 0 bases and J by 1 base, with 10 bases between them. Germline CDR1 reads SGHRS; CDR2 reads YFSETQ. This chain's CDR3 is CASSLEGQRNTEAFF. CDR3 nucleotide sequence: TGCGCCAGCAGCTTGGAAGGACAGAGGAACACTGAAGCTTTCTTT.

CDR3 region: CASSMPQGGPQHF. CDR3 in DNA: TGTGCCAGTAGTATGCCCCAGGGGGGCCCCCAGCATTTT. The chain employs TRBV19 and TRBJ1-5, with TRBD1 matching 7 bases. CDR1 is LNHDA, CDR2 SQIVND, per germline (reference sequence). The CDR3 loop spans 13 amino acids. V lost 3 bases and J lost 10; bases outside the gene matches: 6.

This clone was picked up a small number of times. The CDR3 coding sequence is TGTGCCAGCAGCTTGGTAGGCAGGGGGAAGAGCTATGGCTACACCTTC. As protein: CASSLVGRGKSYGYTF. V and J are TRBV5-6 and TRBJ1-2, with 7 nucleotides matching TRBD1. In germline, CDR1 is SGHDT, CDR2 YYEEEE. This CDR3 is built from 16 residues. Trimming took 0 bases from V and 4 from J; bases not matched to a gene: 9.

The rearrangement joins TRBV30 to TRBJ2-5; perhaps TRBD1 as D (6 bases). Germline lookup yields CDR1 GTSNPN and CDR2 SVGIG (reference sequence). The ends were cut back, 1 base at V and 5 bases at J, with 14 bases in the middle. The CDR3 is 14 residues long. The CDR3 DNA sequence: TGTGCCTGGAGTGGGGGGCAGGGAATCGAGACCCAGTACTTC. Its protein product is CAWSGGQGIETQYF.

The V and J genes are TRBV2 and TRBJ1-4; a weak D match, TRBD1 (6 bases). CDR1 is SNHLY and CDR2 is FYNNEI in the germline V gene. The length of the CDR3 is 15 residues. Trimming took off 4 bases at V and 5 bases at J, with 14 bases between the two ends. As DNA, the CDR3 is TGTGCCAGCAGTGGGGACCGGGGGGCGAATGAAAAACTGTTTTTT. The encoded protein is CASSGDRGANEKLFF.

The chain carries TRBV7-9 and TRBJ1-1; 9 nucleotides match TRBD1. V lost 7 bases, J lost 1 base, and 4 bases stayed unmatched. The CDR3 loop spans 14 amino acids. Looked up from germline, CDR1 is SEHNR and CDR2 is FQNEAQ (reference sequence). Written as DNA, the CDR3 is TGTGCCAGCACCTTGACAGGGGGGAACACTGAAGCTTTCTTT. Translating it yields CASTLTGGNTEAFF.

The chain couples TRBV28 to TRBJ2-1; D gene ambiguous. CDR1 and CDR2 (germline): MDHEN, SYDVKM. Deletions cut 8 bases from V and 4 bases from J, with 6 bases between. The CDR3 runs 11 residues. The CDR3 region is CASGLYNEQFF. DNA of the CDR3: TGTGCCAGCGGCCTGTACAATGAGCAGTTCTTC.

The J gene is TRBJ1-2, the V gene TRBV3-1 (or the pseudogene TRBV3-2); perhaps TRBD1 as D (5 bases). There are 15 residues in the CDR3. The V end was cut by 2 bases, the J end by 4 bases, with 14 bases between. The germline V gene encodes CDR1 LGHDT and CDR2 YNNKEL (reference sequence). The CDR3 nucleotides are TGTGCCAGCAGCCAAAGGTATCGGGGGAGCTATGGCTACACCTTC. Amino acid sequence: CASSQRYRGSYGYTF.

The chain couples TRBV3-1 (or the pseudogene TRBV3-2) to TRBJ1-6; 8 bases line up with TRBD1. The trim removed 3 bases at V and 2 bases at J, leaving 3 bases unmatched. The CDR3 length is 16 residues. Germline CDR1 and CDR2: LGHDT and YNNKEL (reference sequence). The CDR3 loop reads CASSQDRDPYNSPLHF. In DNA, the CDR3 is TGTGCCAGCAGCCAGGACAGGGACCCCTATAATTCACCCCTCCACTTT.